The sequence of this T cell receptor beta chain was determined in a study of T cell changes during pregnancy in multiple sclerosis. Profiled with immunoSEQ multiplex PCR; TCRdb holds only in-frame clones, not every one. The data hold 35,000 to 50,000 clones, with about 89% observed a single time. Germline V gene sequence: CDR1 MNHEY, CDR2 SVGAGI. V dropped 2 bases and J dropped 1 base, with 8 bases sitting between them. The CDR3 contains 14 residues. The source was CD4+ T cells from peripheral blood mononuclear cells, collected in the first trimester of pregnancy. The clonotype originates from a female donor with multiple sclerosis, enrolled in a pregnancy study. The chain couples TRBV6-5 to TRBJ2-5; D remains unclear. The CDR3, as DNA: TGTGCCAGCAGTTACGGAGTGGCCCAAGAGACCCAGTACTTC. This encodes CASSYGVAQETQYF.